The entry below gives a single TCR beta chain sequence along with its context. The data stem from a study of OX40 agonist ivuxolimab in advanced cancers. Data came from immunoSEQ multiplex PCR; TCRdb stores just in-frame clones and leaves some out. The repertoire has tens of thousands of clones, approximately 84% of them found once; the top ten carry approximately 7.9%. The length of the CDR3 is 15 residues. V trimming: 5 bases; J trimming: 6 bases; junction bases outside the gene matches: 8. Germline loops: CDR1 SGHVS, CDR2 FQNEAQ. The TCR originated in an adult with an advanced solid tumor such as melanoma, head and neck, liver or kidney cancer. V gene TRBV7-8 combines with J gene TRBJ2-3, with TRBD2 matching over 10 bases. The source was CD4+ or CD8+ T cells sorted from blood, collected in a trial of the OX40 agonist ivuxolimab. CDR3 sequence: CASSLLAGELDTQYF. The CDR3 region has the DNA TGTGCCAGCAGCCTTCTAGCGGGAGAATTGGATACGCAGTATTTT.